The 17 T cell receptor beta chains below come from one sample, sequenced in a study of beta chain features in type 1 diabetes. Study outcomes and limitations: In all four CD4+ subsets, TCRB CDR3 length was significantly, moderately reduced in type 1 diabetes.

The entirety of the isolated RNA underwent reverse transcription, so expressed TCRB transcripts were sequenced. Profiled with immunoSEQ multiplex PCR; TCRdb holds only in-frame clones, not every one. The table shows around 250,000 clones, with more than 13% occurring only once. Their recognized antigens are unknown. Sequencing input: naive CD4+ T cells from blood. The receptors derive from a man younger than 40 with type 1 diabetes.

The gene calls are TRBV7-3 and TRBJ2-1; TRBD1 is a possible D gene (8 bases). Germline assignment: CDR1 SGHTA and CDR2 FQGTGA. V was pared by 6 bases and J by 2 bases, with 14 bases between. The CDR3 runs to 15 residues. In DNA, the CDR3 is TGTGCCAGCAGACCAACAGGGGGGGCCTACAATGAGCAGTTCTTC. This translates into CASRPTGGAYNEQFF.

This clone was seen a handful of times. The genes are TRBV28 and TRBJ2-7; 11 positions match TRBD1. CDR3 length equals 15 residues. The V gene's germline CDR1 is MDHEN and CDR2 SYDVKM. J was trimmed by 2 bases and V by 5 bases; bases with no gene match: 5. The CDR3 here is CASSPGTGGPYEQYF. CDR3 nucleotides: TGTGCCAGCAGTCCCGGGACAGGGGGACCCTACGAGCAGTACTTC.

The chain combines TRBV28 with TRBJ2-5; 9 nucleotides line up with TRBD2. Trimming removed 2 bases from V and 5 bases from J; junction bases left unmatched: 3. The CDR3 spans 14 residues. Per the germline V gene, CDR1 is MDHEN and CDR2 is SYDVKM. The CDR3 DNA follows: TGTGCCAGCAGTTTAGCGGGAGGGCCGGAGACCCAGTACTTC. Translated: CASSLAGGPETQYF.

The chain carries TRBV7-2 and TRBJ2-5; maybe TRBD2 (5 bases). CDR3 length: 13 amino acids. CDR1 is SGHTA, CDR2 FQGNSA, per germline. V was trimmed by 1 base and J by 3 bases, leaving 6 bases between them. The CDR3 DNA is TGTGCCAGCAGCTTAGGAGCGGAAGAGACCCAGTACTTC. As protein: CASSLGAEETQYF.

The chain is built from TRBV9 and TRBJ1-4, with a possible D match to TRBD1 (5 bases). This CDR3 has 15 residues. V lost 4 bases and J 7 bases, leaving 17 bases between the germline ends. The germline V gene encodes CDR1 SGDLS and CDR2 YYNGEE. CDR3: CASSQRWGVAEKLFF. The CDR3 coding sequence is TGTGCCAGCAGCCAAAGGTGGGGGGTGGCTGAAAAACTGTTTTTT. Based on the CDR3 plus reference TRBV9 and TRBJ1-4, the full variable domain is DSGVTQTPKHLITATGQRVTLRCSPRSGDLSVYWYQQSLDQGLQFLIQYYNGEERAKGNILERFSAQQFPDLHSELNLSSLELGDSALYFCASSQRWGVAEKLFFGSGTQLSVL.

This clone has a handful of counts. The chain recombines TRBV20-1 with TRBJ2-7; tentative D call: TRBD1 (6 bases). The germline V and J ends were trimmed by 6 bases and 3 bases, with 9 bases remaining between them. Germline V CDR1 and CDR2: DFQATT, SNEGSKA (reference sequence). This CDR3 contains 11 residues. The CDR3 sequence is CSAEDSYEQYF. Written as DNA, the CDR3 is TGCAGTGCGGAGGACAGCTACGAGCAGTACTTC.

The gene calls are TRBV28 and TRBJ2-3; maybe TRBD2 (6 bases). Germline-derived CDR1 and CDR2 are MDHEN and SYDVKM. The V end lost 2 bases, the J end lost 8 bases, and 14 bases lay between the germline ends. The CDR3 consists of 14 residues. The CDR3 sequence: CASSLAGPLGTQYF. The CDR3 DNA is TGTGCCAGCAGTTTAGCGGGGCCCCTTGGTACGCAGTATTTT.

A word on this clone: Other DNA sequences within the sample encode an identical CDR3. The chain recombines TRBV10-3 with TRBJ2-7; D is undetermined. V lost 6 bases to trimming and J lost 0 bases, with 3 bases between them. CDR1 is ENHRY and CDR2 is SYGVKD in the germline V gene. The CDR3 loop spans 11 amino acids. DNA of the CDR3: TGTGCCATCAGGAGCTCCTACGAGCAGTACTTC. Translating it yields CAIRSSYEQYF.

The chain combines TRBV7-9 with TRBJ2-7; 7 bases align to TRBD1. In germline, CDR1 is SEHNR, CDR2 FQNEAQ (reference sequence). V dropped 5 bases and J dropped 2; count of bases not matched to a gene: 6. The CDR3 loop spans 14 amino acids. CDR3 in amino acids: CASSLRTGTYEQYF. CDR3 sequence (DNA): TGTGCCAGCAGCCTCCGGACAGGAACCTACGAGCAGTACTTC.

This chain uses TRBV11-2 with TRBJ2-5; D may be TRBD2 (6 bases). Trimming pared 5 bases from V and 8 bases from J, leaving 18 bases between. The CDR3 sequence is 14 residues long. The germline V gene encodes CDR1 SGHAT and CDR2 FQNNGV. The CDR3 DNA sequence: TGTGCCAGCAGCCACACTGCGGGGAAGGCAACCCAGTACTTC. It encodes CASSHTAGKATQYF. The entire variable domain, with the rest obtained from reference TRBV11-2 and TRBJ2-5, is as follows: EAGVAQSPRYKIIEKRQSVAFWCNPISGHATLYWYQQILGQGPKLLIQFQNNGVVDDSQLPKDRFSAERLKGVDSTLKIQPAKLEDSAVYLCASSHTAGKATQYFGPGTRLLVL.

V is TRBV7-9 and J is TRBJ1-5, with 12 bases identical to TRBD1. CDR1 is SEHNR, CDR2 FQNEAQ, per germline (reference sequence). Trimming at V came to 0 bases and at J to 7 bases, leaving 7 bases not matched to a gene. The length of the CDR3 is 17 residues. CDR3 loop: CASSLAVLGTGGQPQHF. CDR3 nucleotide sequence: TGTGCCAGCAGCTTAGCGGTTTTGGGGACAGGGGGCCAGCCCCAGCATTTT.

This clone was picked up a small number of times. The V and J genes are TRBV29-1 and TRBJ1-1; perhaps TRBD1 as D (6 bases). CDR1 and CDR2 from the germline V gene are SQVTM and ANQGSEA. This CDR3 contains 11 residues. V dropped 6 bases and J dropped 1 base, with 6 bases sitting between them. In nucleotides, the CDR3 is TGCAGCGTGGGACAGAACACTGAAGCTTTCTTT. It codes for CSVGQNTEAFF.

There are a few counts of this clone. The chain links TRBV28 to TRBJ2-2; a weak D match, TRBD1 (7 bases). The V gene lost 8 bases and the J gene lost 2 bases, with 12 bases spanning the gap. Germline V CDR1 and CDR2: MDHEN, SYDVKM. The CDR3 contains 14 residues. CDR3: CASGGTVNTGELFF. The CDR3 region has the DNA TGTGCCAGCGGGGGGACAGTCAACACCGGGGAGCTGTTTTTT.

This chain links TRBV27 with TRBJ2-2, with a weak D call TRBD1 (6 bases). Per germline, CDR1 MNHEY and CDR2 SMNVEV (reference sequence). This CDR3 has 15 amino acids. Trimming stripped 6 bases from V and 0 bases from J, with 11 bases between. The CDR3 sequence: CASRLGAANTGELFF. In DNA form, the CDR3 reads TGTGCCAGCAGGTTGGGGGCGGCGAACACCGGGGAGCTGTTTTTT.

This rearrangement joins TRBV15 to TRBJ2-7; the D gene is possibly TRBD1 (6 bases). Trimming shortened V by 0 bases and J by 1 base, and 13 bases separated the two germline ends. The CDR3 runs 16 residues. CDR1 LNHNV and CDR2 YYDKDF come from the germline V gene (reference sequence). CDR3 loop: CATSRDRRGTSYEQYF. CDR3 nucleotides: TGTGCCACCAGCAGAGATCGCAGGGGAACGTCCTACGAGCAGTACTTC.

The J gene is TRBJ2-5, the V gene TRBV2; D is possibly TRBD1 (5 bases). Trimming stripped 5 bases from V and 4 bases from J, with 11 bases between. The germline V gene encodes CDR1 SNHLY and CDR2 FYNNEI. The CDR3 extends over 13 amino acids. The CDR3 protein is CASSKGYRETQYF. CDR3 DNA: TGTGCCAGCAGTAAGGGGTATCGAGAGACCCAGTACTTC.

The chain employs TRBV28 and TRBJ1-3, with 7 bases matching TRBD1. The CDR3 is made up of 15 amino acids. The junction had 8 bases not matched to a gene; V was cut back by 9 bases and J by 0 bases. Germline V gene sequence: CDR1 MDHEN, CDR2 SYDVKM. The CDR3 protein is CASESGTVSGNTIYF. CDR3 sequence (DNA): TGTGCCAGTGAGTCCGGGACAGTCTCTGGAAACACCATATATTTT.